This T cell receptor (beta chain) stems from a study of blood T cell repertoires in COVID-19. From germline, CDR1 is LGHNA and CDR2 YNFKEQ. The CDR3 extends over 17 amino acids. V trimming: 5 bases; J trimming: 9 bases; junction bases outside the gene matches: 14. While infection was still active, Seattle patients were enrolled and then followed longitudinally. Using immunoSEQ multiplex PCR, the repertoire was profiled, and TCRdb retains in-frame clones only, with some absent. This sample has around 400,000 clones, with around 87% found just once. This TCR was sampled from a woman aged 25 to 39 with COVID-19, enrolled during active disease. This chain connects TRBV4-2 to TRBJ2-1, with 12 bases aligning to TRBD2. Sequencing was performed on peripheral blood. This CDR3 reads CASSAGLAGLPPPEQFF. CDR3 DNA: TGTGCCAGCAGCGCCGGACTAGCGGGACTGCCCCCTCCTGAGCAGTTCTTC.